Listed here are 3 T cell receptor beta chains from one sample, sequenced in a study of T cells in Graves' hyperthyroidism and ophthalmopathy. There were TCR beta CDR3 regions amplified from RNA transcripts. The study used the HTBI primer set for a first-round RT-PCR of the TCR CDR3. TCRdb independently ran MiXCR on the multiplex PCR reads; one entry per CDR3 protein. The table has hundreds of thousands of distinct CDR3 sequences, nearly 45% seen once; the top ten hold 7% to 7.5%. Sequencing used peripheral blood or thyroid tissue (not recorded which). These TCRs come from an adult man with Graves' disease, either hyperthyroidism or ophthalmopathy (not recorded which).

The chain's CDR3 is CASSLDDSNSYNSPLHF. The CDR3 DNA is TGTGCCAGCAGCTTAGATGATTCAAACTCCTATAATTCACCCCTCCACTTT. This sequence joins TRBV11-2 and TRBJ1-6; D gene unclear. The germline V and J ends were trimmed by 0 bases and 0 bases, with 9 bases remaining between them. Germline CDR1 is SGHAT and CDR2 is FQNNGV. The CDR3 sequence is 17 residues long.

The rearrangement uses TRBV20-1 and TRBJ1-5; 7 bases match TRBD1. In germline, CDR1 is DFQATT, CDR2 SNEGSKA (reference sequence). The CDR3 sequence is 13 residues long. V trimming: 6 bases; J trimming: 6 bases; junction bases outside the gene matches: 8. The CDR3 is CSAIDRAGQPQHF. The CDR3 DNA reads TGCAGTGCCATCGACAGGGCGGGTCAGCCCCAGCATTTT.

The chain recombines TRBV29-1 with TRBJ1-4; no definite D call. The CDR3 has 14 amino acids. CDR1 is SQVTM, CDR2 ANQGSEA, per germline. The ends were cut back, 4 bases at V and 7 bases at J, with 16 bases in the middle. The CDR3 spells CSVVGIGRSEKLFF. The CDR3 region has the DNA TGCAGCGTTGTAGGGATAGGGAGGAGTGAAAAACTGTTTTTT.